The TCR beta chain under discussion was sequenced for a study of memory CD4+ T cells and cytomegalovirus serostatus (dated by TCRdb to between 2019 and 2020). Regarding the research as a whole: The cohort comprised 35 or so healthy Belgian adults, 9 CMV seropositive and some 24 CMV seronegative. The study sequenced CD4+ memory TCRbeta repertoires of a Belgian cohort with known cytomegalovirus serostatus to replicate a published TCR-based CMV serostatus classifier.

A FACSAria II was used to sort memory CD4+ T cells, defined as single viable CD3+CD4+CD8-CD45RO+ cells. To determine CMV serostatus, a Roche Elecsys assay was used that detects serum IgG against CMV pp150, pp28, p38 and p52. After the samples were thawed, total CD4+ T cells were enriched through positive selection using CD4 magnetic microbeads. Samples originated from another study that specifically interrogated the CD4+ T cell memory repertoire. Peripheral blood mononuclear cells were isolated and cryopreserved following standard operating procedures; serum was stored at -80 °C. Staining used CD3-PerCP (BW264/56), CD4-APC (RPA-T4), CD45RO-PE (UCHT1) and CD8-Pacific Orange (3B5) antibodies, with Sytox blue excluding non-viable cells. Genomic DNA was extracted from sorted cells with the Quick-DNA Microprep Kit. Amplification of TCRbeta DNA was done with the immunoSEQ hsTCRbeta kit, following the protocol from the manufacturer. TCRbeta libraries were sequenced on an Illumina MiSeq instrument. The source study handled its data this way. Removing out-of-frame sequences left about 2,300,000 distinct TCRbeta sequences, an average of around 67,000 per individual. Two values were used to score each individual: the count of fewer than 200 previously reported CMV-associated TCRbeta sequences and the total count of productive distinct TCRbeta sequences. A beta-binomial model was reimplemented in Python, and scikit-learn random forests with default parameters were trained on US cohort data. Classifier performance on the Belgian cohort was summarized as median AUC with percentile confidence intervals over 10,000 bootstrap iterations. In TCRdb, the immuneACCESS table is reduced to in-frame sequences with V and J assigned. These tables do not hold every clone; where another copy was compared, an unresolved V gene accounts for under half, and the others remain unexplained. That table supplies the V and J calls and clone size; D and trimming were determined from the DNA. This sample has 55,000 or so clones in its table, and around 83% of those were observed once. About 2.1% of the sample is taken by the ten largest.

General study outcomes and caveats: Unlike the original study, which covered naive and memory CD4+ and CD8+ populations, the Belgian study sequenced only CD4+CD45RO+ memory cells. Among the 150 to 200 previously reported CMV-associated TCRbeta sequences, 67 showed up in the CD4+ memory repertoires, with each one found in between one and five individuals. On the Belgian cohort, the classifier built on the original framework reached a median bootstrapped AUC of around 0.95, with a 95% CI of 0.76-1.00. CMV serostatus prediction reached a median bootstrapped AUC of 0.95 with the original framework and roughly 0.9 with a US-trained random forest. The results were interpreted as suggesting that the CMV-associated TCR signature is largely present in the CD4+ memory repertoire.

Its CDR3 holds 14 amino acids, cysteine through phenylalanine. The sequence is cut down to CDR3 DNA, 42 bases in frame from base 1. V loses 8 bases at its end and J loses 4 bases; junction bases beyond the gene matches: 9. CDR1 is given as KGHSH and CDR2 as LQKENI, both from the germline V gene. Turning to this clone: Its recognized antigen is unknown. Per-base quality was not reported, and no clone a single base away is much larger than it.

The sample comprised memory CD4+ T cells from blood. Recombination joined TRBV18 with TRBJ1-1; 8 nucleotides in the junction match TRBD1. This sequence was found in an adult in good health and CMV-seropositive. CDR3 loop: CASQGAPRVTEAFF. Here is the DNA: TGTGCCAGCCAGGGGGCGCCTCGGGTCACTGAAGCTTTCTTT.